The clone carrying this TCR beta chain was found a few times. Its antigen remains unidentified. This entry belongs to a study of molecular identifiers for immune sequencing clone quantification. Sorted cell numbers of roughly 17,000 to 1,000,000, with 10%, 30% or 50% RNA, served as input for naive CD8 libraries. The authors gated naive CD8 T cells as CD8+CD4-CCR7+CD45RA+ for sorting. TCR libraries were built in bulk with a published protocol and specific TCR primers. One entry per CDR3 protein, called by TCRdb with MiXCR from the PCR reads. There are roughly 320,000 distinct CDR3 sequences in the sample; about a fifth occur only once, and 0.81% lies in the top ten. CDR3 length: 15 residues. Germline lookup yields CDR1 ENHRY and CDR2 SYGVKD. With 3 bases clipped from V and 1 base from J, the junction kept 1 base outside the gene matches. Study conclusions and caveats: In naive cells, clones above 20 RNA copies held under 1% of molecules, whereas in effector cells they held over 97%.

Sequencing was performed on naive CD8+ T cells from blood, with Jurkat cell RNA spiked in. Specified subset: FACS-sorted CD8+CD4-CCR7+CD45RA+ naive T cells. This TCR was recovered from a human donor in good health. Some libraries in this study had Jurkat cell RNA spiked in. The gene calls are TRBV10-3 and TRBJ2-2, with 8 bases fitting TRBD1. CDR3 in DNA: TGTGCCATCAGTGATGGGACAGGGAACACCGGGGAGCTGTTTTTT. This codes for CAISDGTGNTGELFF.